This T cell receptor beta chain was captured in a study of cytomegalovirus exposure and HLA in healthy donors. Points from the study as a whole: The authors confirmed in vitro that a few CMV-associated chains were specific for CMV antigens. Some TCR beta chains (roughly 160 of them) were listed as cytomegalovirus-associated. The classifier reportedly diagnosed cytomegalovirus status with high specificity and sensitivity.

The germline gives CDR1 MNHNS, CDR2 SASEGT. Trimming removed 1 base from V and 1 base from J; junction bases left unmatched: 3. This CDR3 contains 16 residues. Donors were drawn from the roughly 130-subject validation cohort, separate from the roughly 700-subject first cohort. Profiled with immunoSEQ multiplex PCR; TCRdb holds only in-frame clones, not every one. The data show 150,000 to 200,000 clones, 86% seen once. Points on this clone: Its antigen is not known.

Material: PBMCs. The sequence derives from a man aged 25-45 years in good health and CMV-seropositive. The V gene is TRBV6-1, the J gene TRBJ2-2; 7 bases map to TRBD1. CDR3 nucleotides: TGTGCCAGCAGTGAAGGGACAGGCCTGAACACCGGGGAGCTGTTTTTT. Translated, it gives CASSEGTGLNTGELFF.